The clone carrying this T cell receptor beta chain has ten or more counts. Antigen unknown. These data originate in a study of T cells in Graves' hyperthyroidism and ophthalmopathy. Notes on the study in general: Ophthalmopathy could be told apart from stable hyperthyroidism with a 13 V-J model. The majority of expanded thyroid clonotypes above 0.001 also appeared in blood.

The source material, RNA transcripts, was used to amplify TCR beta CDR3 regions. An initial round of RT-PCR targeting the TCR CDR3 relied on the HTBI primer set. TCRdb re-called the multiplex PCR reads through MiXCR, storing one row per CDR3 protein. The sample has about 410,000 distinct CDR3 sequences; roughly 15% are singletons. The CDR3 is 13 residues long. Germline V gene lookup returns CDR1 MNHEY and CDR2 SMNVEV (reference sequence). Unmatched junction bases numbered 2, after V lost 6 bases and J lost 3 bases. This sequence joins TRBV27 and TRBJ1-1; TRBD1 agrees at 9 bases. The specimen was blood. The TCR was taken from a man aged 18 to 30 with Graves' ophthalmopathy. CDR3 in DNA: TGTGCCAGCAGGGACAGGGGCCACACTGAAGCTTTCTTT. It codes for CASRDRGHTEAFF.